This T cell receptor (beta chain) was observed in a study of T cell responses to AZD1222 COVID-19 vaccine. Trimming left V 2 bases short and J 5 bases short, with 18 bases between. CDR3 length equals 16 residues. Germline CDR1 reads SGHTA; CDR2 reads FQGTGA. Data came from immunoSEQ multiplex PCR; TCRdb stores just in-frame clones and leaves some out. The sample contains around 250,000 clones, 85% to 95% of which appear only once. The sequencing used peripheral blood, collected on day 0 of AZD1222 vaccination. The chain carries TRBV7-3 and TRBJ1-2; the D gene is possibly TRBD1 (5 bases). The TCR comes from an adult in good health. The CDR3 DNA sequence: TGTGCCAGCAGCTTACGTCCGGGGACCGGAGTATATGGCTACACCTTC. It encodes CASSLRPGTGVYGYTF.